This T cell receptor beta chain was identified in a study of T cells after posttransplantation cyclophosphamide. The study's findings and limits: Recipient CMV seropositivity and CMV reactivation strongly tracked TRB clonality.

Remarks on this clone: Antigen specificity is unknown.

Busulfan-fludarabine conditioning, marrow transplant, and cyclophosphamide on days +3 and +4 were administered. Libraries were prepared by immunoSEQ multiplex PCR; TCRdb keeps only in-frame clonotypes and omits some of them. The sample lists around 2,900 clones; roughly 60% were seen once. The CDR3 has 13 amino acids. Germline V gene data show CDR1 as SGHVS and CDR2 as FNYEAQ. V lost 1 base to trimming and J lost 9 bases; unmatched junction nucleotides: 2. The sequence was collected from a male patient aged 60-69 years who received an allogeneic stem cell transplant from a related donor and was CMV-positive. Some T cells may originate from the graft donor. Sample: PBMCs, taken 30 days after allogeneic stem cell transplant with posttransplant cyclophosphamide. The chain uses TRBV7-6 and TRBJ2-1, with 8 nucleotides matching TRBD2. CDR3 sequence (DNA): TGTGCCAGCAGCTTAGGCGGGGGGCCTGAGCAGTTCTTC. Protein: CASSLGGGPEQFF.